The 5 T cell receptor beta chains listed next were all sequenced from one sample in a study of Ad26.COV2.S vaccination and SARS-CoV-2 variants. This table comes from immunoSEQ multiplex PCR, and its TCRdb copy is limited to in-frame clones, with some not included. The profile shows under 300,000 clones, around 85% of them singletons. Treatment reported: approximately 18 received Ad26.COV2.S at low or high dose, single or two shots; about 5 received placebo; per-sample allocation not given. Samples came from day 63 after the first vaccine or placebo injection. The input for sequencing was peripheral blood, taken in a trial of Ad26.COV2.S vaccine versus placebo. The receptor set was obtained from a person between 18 and 65 years old who received the Ad26.COV2.S COVID-19 vaccine or a placebo.

The chain recombines TRBV19 with TRBJ1-2; D is undetermined. CDR1 LNHDA and CDR2 SQIVND come from the germline V gene (reference sequence). The V gene lost 1 base and the J gene lost 3 bases, with 12 bases spanning the gap. The CDR3 contains 15 residues. CDR3 in amino acids: CASSIVARNDYGYTF. DNA of the CDR3: TGTGCCAGTAGTATAGTTGCGCGGAACGACTATGGCTACACCTTC.

The CDR3: CASSLGGALGTEAFF. CDR3 DNA: TGTGCCAGCAGCTTAGGAGGAGCCCTGGGCACTGAAGCTTTCTTT. V usage is TRBV7-9 and J usage is TRBJ1-1, with unresolved D. Looked up from germline, CDR1 is SEHNR and CDR2 is FQNEAQ (reference sequence). Between the trimmed V and J ends, which lost 1 base and 4 bases, there was a span of 13 bases. The CDR3 loop spans 15 amino acids. Variable domain in full (rest from reference TRBV7-9 and TRBJ1-1): DTGVSQNPRHKITKRGQNVTFRCDPISEHNRLYWYRQTLGQGPEFLTYFQNEAQLEKSRLLSDRFSAERPKGSFSTLEIQRTEQGDSAMYLCASSLGGALGTEAFFGQGTRLTVV.

The V call is TRBV4-3, the J call TRBJ1-6, with a possible D match to TRBD1 (5 bases). Trimming took off 3 bases at V and 5 bases at J, with 8 bases between the two ends. The CDR3 runs 14 residues. Germline-derived CDR1 and CDR2 are LGHNA and YSLEER. CDR3 amino acids: CASSQTRDNSPLHF. In DNA form, the CDR3 reads TGCGCCAGCAGCCAGACCAGGGATAATTCACCCCTCCACTTT.

The chain joins TRBV6-1 to TRBJ1-2; TRBD1 might be the D (5 bases). The CDR3 is 18 residues long. V dropped 2 bases and J dropped 2 bases, with 21 bases sitting between them. Looked up from germline, CDR1 is MNHNS and CDR2 is SASEGT. Here the CDR3 reads CASSEYTLGWGRNYGYTF. In DNA form, the CDR3 reads TGTGCCAGCAGTGAATATACCCTGGGGTGGGGCAGGAACTATGGCTACACCTTC.

This chain joins TRBV5-6 and TRBJ2-1; tentatively, D is TRBD2 (6 bases). This CDR3 comprises 16 residues. V lost 0 bases and J 2 bases, leaving 12 bases between the germline ends. Looked up from germline, CDR1 is SGHDT and CDR2 is YYEEEE. The chain's CDR3 is CASSLDGRDAYNEQFF. The CDR3 coding sequence is TGTGCCAGCAGCTTGGACGGGCGGGATGCCTACAATGAGCAGTTCTTC. Full variable domain (rest looked up from reference TRBV5-6 and TRBJ2-1): DAGVTQSPTHLIKTRGQQVTLRCSPKSGHDTVSWYQQALGQGPQFIFQYYEEEERQRGNFPDRFSGHQFPNYSSELNVNALLLGDSALYLCASSLDGRDAYNEQFFGPGTRLTVL.